Only a few counts were recorded for the clone carrying this T cell receptor (beta chain). V lost 5 bases to trimming and J lost 5 bases; unmatched junction nucleotides: 14. Germline-derived CDR1 and CDR2 are SGHVS and FQNEAQ. The CDR3 spans 18 residues. TCRdb reprocessed the 5' RACE reads via MiXCR and lists one record per CDR3 protein. This sample carries about 99,000 distinct CDR3 sequences, around a sixth of them seen once, and the ten largest clones take roughly 1.2%. The data derive from a study of early T cells in non-severe SARS-CoV-2 infection. This TCR came from an adult who was a healthcare worker with PCR-confirmed SARS-CoV-2 infection or an uninfected control (not recorded which). The rearrangement links TRBV7-8 to TRBJ2-3, with 12 bases lining up with TRBD2. The sample comprised whole blood. The CDR3 sequence is CASSRRPSGGARGDTQYF. CDR3 sequence (DNA): TGTGCCAGCAGCCGGCGGCCTAGCGGGGGGGCCCGGGGAGATACGCAGTATTTT. Together with reference TRBV7-8 and TRBJ2-3, the CDR3 gives the full variable domain: GAGVSQSPRYKVAKRGQDVALRCDPISGHVSLFWYQQALGQGPEFLTYFQNEAQLDKSGLPSDRFFAERPEGSVSTLKIQRTQQEDSAVYLCASSRRPSGGARGDTQYFGPGTRLTVL.